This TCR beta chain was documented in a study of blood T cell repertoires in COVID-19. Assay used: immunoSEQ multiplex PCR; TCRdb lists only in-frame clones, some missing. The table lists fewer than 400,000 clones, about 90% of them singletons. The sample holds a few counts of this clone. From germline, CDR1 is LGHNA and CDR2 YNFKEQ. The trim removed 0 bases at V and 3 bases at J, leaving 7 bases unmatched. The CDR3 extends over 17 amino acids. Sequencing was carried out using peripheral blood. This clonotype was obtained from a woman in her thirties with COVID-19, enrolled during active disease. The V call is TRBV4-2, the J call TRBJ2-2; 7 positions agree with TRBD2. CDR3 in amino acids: CASSQDRLSGDTGELFF. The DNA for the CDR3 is TGTGCCAGCAGCCAAGATCGTCTAAGCGGGGACACCGGGGAGCTGTTTTTT.